This entry lists 10 T cell receptor beta chains sequenced from one sample in a study of shared clonotypes between healthy human individuals (dated by TCRdb to about 2020). Preparation of the library involved the immunoSEQ multiplex PCR assay. TCRdb mirrors the immuneACCESS table, restricted to in-frame sequences. Some clones are absent from its copies; in checked studies, under half trace to an unresolved V gene, and the reason for the others is unknown. Within this sample are 1.4 million or so clones, with around 98.5% of them counted one time only. Roughly 0.35% of the sample goes to the ten largest clones. Sequencing was performed on naive CD4+ T cells sorted from blood. In the paper's terms, the cell subset or site label means: CD45RA+ positively selected. These receptors were collected from a man aged 25 to 40 in good health.

The rearrangement joins TRBV27 to TRBJ2-5, with D possibly matching TRBD1 (6 bases). Trimming left V 4 bases short and J 4 bases short, with 16 bases between. Germline-derived CDR1 and CDR2 are MNHEY and SMNVEV (reference sequence). The CDR3 totals 15 residues. The DNA of the CDR3 is TGTGCCAGCAGTTCAGGGGTGGGCGTCAGAGAGACCCAGTACTTC. This translates into CASSSGVGVRETQYF.

This clone occurred once. The rearrangement joins TRBV28 to TRBJ1-2; D is perhaps TRBD1 (5 bases). Germline loops: CDR1 MDHEN, CDR2 SYDVKM. The V gene lost 5 bases and the J gene lost 10 bases, with 14 bases spanning the gap. CDR3 length: 12 amino acids. CDR3 nucleotides: TGTGCCAGCAGTAGCCAACAGGTTCCCTACACCTTC. It specifies CASSSQQVPYTF.

The chain uses TRBV28 and TRBJ2-7; TRBD2 agrees at 7 bases. Trimming cost V 8 bases and J 2 bases; bases outside gene matches: 6. Germline values: CDR1 MDHEN, CDR2 SYDVKM. The CDR3 has 13 residues. CDR3 sequence (DNA): TGTGCCAGCGTCGGGACTACTACCTACGAGCAGTACTTC. It yields the protein CASVGTTTYEQYF.

This chain connects TRBV11-3 to TRBJ2-1, with D uncertain. CDR1 and CDR2 (germline): SGHNT, YENEEA. The V end was cut by 5 bases, the J end by 5 bases, with 4 bases between. This CDR3 comprises 11 residues. CDR3 protein: CASSDHNEQFF. The CDR3 bases are TGTGCCAGCAGCGATCACAATGAGCAGTTCTTC.

The chain joins TRBV4-2 to TRBJ2-7, with TRBD1 identical over 8 bases. This CDR3 comprises 13 residues. Germline CDR1 and CDR2: LGHNA and YNFKEQ. With V trimmed by 2 bases and J by 4 bases, 1 base remained unmatched. The CDR3 is CASSQRTGYEQYF. The CDR3 nucleotides are TGTGCCAGCAGCCAACGGACAGGGTACGAGCAGTACTTC.

The V and J genes are TRBV2 and TRBJ1-2; D gene uncertain. V lost 8 bases and J 4 bases, leaving 11 bases between the germline ends. Germline assignment: CDR1 SNHLY and CDR2 FYNNEI. CDR3 length: 12 residues. The CDR3 loop is CASGSPSYGYTF. The CDR3 region has the DNA TGTGCCAGCGGCAGTCCCAGCTATGGCTACACCTTC.

V gene TRBV30 combines with J gene TRBJ1-1; no firm D call. The V end was cut by 2 bases, the J end by 5 bases, with 18 bases between. The CDR3 is made up of 15 amino acids. Looked up from germline, CDR1 is GTSNPN and CDR2 is SVGIG (reference sequence). CDR3 loop: CAWSSRASGNTEAFF. The CDR3 DNA sequence: TGTGCCTGGAGTTCGAGGGCTTCCGGGAATACTGAAGCTTTCTTT.

J is TRBJ2-2 and V is TRBV28, with D possibly TRBD1 on 5 matching bases. The CDR3 sequence is 15 residues long. Germline loops: CDR1 MDHEN, CDR2 SYDVKM. Deletions cut 5 bases from V and 8 bases from J, with 18 bases between. CDR3 residues: CASSTERRGEGELFF. In nucleotides, the CDR3 is TGTGCCAGCAGTACGGAGAGAAGGGGCGAAGGGGAGCTGTTTTTT.

The chain couples TRBV28 to TRBJ2-5; 7 bases match TRBD1. V lost 6 bases and J lost 5; bases outside the gene matches: 9. CDR1 and CDR2 (germline): MDHEN, SYDVKM. CDR3 length: 14 residues. CDR3 sequence: CASSPGQPGETQYF. CDR3 nucleotides: TGTGCCAGCAGCCCGGGACAGCCGGGGGAGACCCAGTACTTC.

The V and J genes are TRBV5-1 and TRBJ2-5; a possible D gene is TRBD1 (6 bases). This CDR3 spans 16 amino acids. The V gene's germline CDR1 is SGHRS and CDR2 YFSETQ. Trimming shortened V by 4 bases and J by 3 bases, and 19 bases separated the two germline ends. The CDR3, as DNA: TGCGCCAGCAGCAGGTCCCAGGGGTTATGGGAAGAGACCCAGTACTTC. Encoded protein: CASSRSQGLWEETQYF.